This T cell receptor (beta chain) was sequenced in a study of multiple sclerosis patients with progressive multifocal leukoencephalopathy (dated by TCRdb to the late 2010s). Study-level background: The study examined peripheral T and B cells of MS patients who developed PML (4 under natalizumab, 1 after alemtuzumab) and treated patients who did not. Longitudinal follow-up was performed in two natalizumab-treated patients who later developed PML, from before therapy through 6 and 12 months to PML onset. The study aimed to detect JC virus-specific or public T-cell expansions arising at the time of PML onset. Results and caveats for the whole study, not just this receptor: Most PML patients had lower normalized Shannon entropy, suggesting less diverse TRB repertoires, while values in the natalizumab-treated controls sat near 1. Given the small, descriptive cohort, it remained unclear whether the study findings reflect JC virus infection or general immunocompromise. Only peripheral blood was analyzed, although cerebrospinal fluid or brain lymphocytes might be more informative for natalizumab-associated PML. Although TRB clones above 0.5% frequency turned up only in PML patients, the clones expanded at PML onset were already present before and during natalizumab therapy. At the time PML developed, no common TRBV or TRBJ gene usage or preferential TRBV-TRBJ pairings were detected.

Comment on this clone: It lacks a known antigen. Per-nucleotide qualities are absent, and no much larger clonotype sits a single base away.

This specimen's time point label, interpreted: time of PML onset. Interpreted using the paper, the treatment or condition label stands for: on natalizumab therapy at sampling. PML diagnosis was based on clinical and MRI findings and was confirmed by detection of JC virus DNA in cerebrospinal fluid. PML in the natalizumab-treated patients developed after between about 16 and 60 months of natalizumab therapy. Interferon beta had previously been received by all listed patients, and all PML patients were female. Blood samples at T3 were obtained at the time of PML onset. Ficoll-Hypaque density gradient centrifugation was used to isolate peripheral blood mononuclear cells. Spanning cysteine to phenylalanine, the CDR3 consists of 12 amino acids. CDR3 DNA only is kept here, 36 bases in frame from base 1. The germline V gene yields MDHEN for CDR1 and SYDVKM for CDR2. V and J are truncated by 8 bases and 2 bases respectively, leaving an intervening sequence of 7 bases.

Amplification of TRB CDR3 regions from genomic DNA was performed at survey-level depth using the immunoSEQ two-step multiplex PCR. Synthetic inline TR CDR3 controls covering all V-J pairings were spiked into each PCR so that template counts could be estimated and amplification bias removed. Reads were processed so that amplification and sequencing bias were reduced, and quantification was performed against synthetic TR CDR3 analogs. As for how the authors treated the data: Raw data were processed in ImmunoSEQ Analyzer, with out-of-frame sequences and CDR3s containing stop codons removed, and gene names were assigned according to IMGT nomenclature. Repertoire diversity was summarized as normalized Shannon entropy, defined as 1 minus Pielou's evenness. TRB sequences were treated as identical only when sharing V gene, J gene and CDR3. Public PML clonotypes were CDR3s shared by two or more PML-onset samples but absent earlier, in controls, and in public databases. Positional CDR3 amino acid composition was analyzed in Skylign with the observed count method. TCRdb re-hosts the immuneACCESS table, in-frame sequences only. Its copies lack some clones; in the studies checked, an unresolved V gene accounts for under half of them, and the cause for the rest is not known. The V and J calls and the clone size are those of that table, but D and trimming were determined from the DNA. Present in this sample are about 30,000 clones, approximately 89% of which were seen just once. Roughly an eighth of the sample is taken by the ten largest.

The starting material was PBMCs, obtained from a patient treated with natalizumab. Recombination joined TRBV28 with TRBJ1-3; no D segment can be confidently identified. The TCR was taken from a woman under 40 with progressive multifocal leukoencephalopathy. The CDR3: CASSQTGNTIYF. At the DNA level, the sequence is TGTGCCAGCTCCCAAACTGGAAACACCATATATTTT.